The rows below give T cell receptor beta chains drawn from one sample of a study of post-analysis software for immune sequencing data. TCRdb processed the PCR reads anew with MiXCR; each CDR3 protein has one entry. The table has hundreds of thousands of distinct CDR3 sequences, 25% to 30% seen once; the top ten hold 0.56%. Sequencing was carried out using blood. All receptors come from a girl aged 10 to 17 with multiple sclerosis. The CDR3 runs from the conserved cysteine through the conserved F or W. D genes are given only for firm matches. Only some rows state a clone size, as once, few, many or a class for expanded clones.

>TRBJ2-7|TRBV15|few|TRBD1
CATSRGQGEILYEQYF
TGTGCCACCAGCAGAGGACAGGGCGAGATTCTCTACGAGCAGTACTTC
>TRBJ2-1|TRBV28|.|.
CASRAEAYNEQFF
TGTGCCAGCAGGGCGGAGGCCTACAATGAGCAGTTCTTC
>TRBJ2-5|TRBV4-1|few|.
CASSQINPTYGQDSQYF
TGCGCCAGCAGCCAAATAAACCCTACATACGGGCAAGACTCCCAGTACTTC
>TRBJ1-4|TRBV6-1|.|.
CASEWRKLFF
TGTGCCAGCGAATGGAGAAAACTGTTTTTT
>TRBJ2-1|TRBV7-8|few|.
CASSLTAVYNEQFF
TGTGCCAGCAGCTTAACGGCGGTTTACAATGAGCAGTTCTTC
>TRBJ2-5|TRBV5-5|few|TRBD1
CASNPGQGVAETQYF
TGTGCCAGCAATCCGGGACAGGGGGTGGCAGAGACCCAGTACTTC
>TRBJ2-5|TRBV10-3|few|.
CAISDPRQEQETQYF
TGTGCCATCAGTGACCCCAGACAGGAACAAGAGACCCAGTACTTC
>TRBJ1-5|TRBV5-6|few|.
CATSLGFSQPQHF
TGTGCCACCTCCCTAGGGTTTAGTCAGCCCCAGCATTTT
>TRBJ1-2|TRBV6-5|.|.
CASSYSQGGWSGYTF
TGTGCCAGCAGTTACTCCCAGGGAGGGTGGAGTGGCTACACCTTC
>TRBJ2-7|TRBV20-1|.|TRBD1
CSAGTGGIYEQYF
TGCAGTGCTGGGACAGGGGGCATCTACGAGCAGTACTTC
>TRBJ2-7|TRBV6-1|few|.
CASSGTDLSYEQYF
TGTGCCAGCAGTGGGACTGATCTAAGCTACGAGCAGTACTTC
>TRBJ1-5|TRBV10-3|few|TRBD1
CAISAQGEHQPQHF
TGTGCCATCAGTGCGCAGGGGGAACATCAGCCCCAGCATTTT
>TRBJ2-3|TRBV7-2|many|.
CASSSYGGITDTQYF
TGTGCCAGCAGTTCCTACGGGGGTATCACAGATACGCAGTATTTT
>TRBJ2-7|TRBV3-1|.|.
CASSQDWRNPHSYEQYF
TGTGCCAGCAGCCAAGATTGGCGAAACCCTCACTCCTACGAGCAGTACTTC
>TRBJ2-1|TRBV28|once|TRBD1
CASSEPGQGIGNEQFF
TGTGCCAGCAGTGAGCCGGGACAGGGTATCGGAAATGAGCAGTTCTTC
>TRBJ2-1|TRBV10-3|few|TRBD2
CAISEAGGLYNEQFF
TGTGCCATCAGTGAGGCGGGAGGGCTCTACAATGAGCAGTTCTTC
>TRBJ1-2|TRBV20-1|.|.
CSARDQNPGYTF
TGCAGTGCTAGAGATCAGAACCCTGGCTACACCTTC
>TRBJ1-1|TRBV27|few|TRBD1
CASSLRGQGTEAFF
TGTGCCAGCAGTCTCAGGGGGCAGGGCACTGAAGCTTTCTTT
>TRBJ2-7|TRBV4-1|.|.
CASSQDGLGVYEQYF
TGCGCCAGCAGCCAGGACGGACTGGGGGTCTACGAGCAGTACTTC
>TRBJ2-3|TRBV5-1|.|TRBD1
CASSLGTGGRYRTDTQYF
TGCGCCAGCAGCCTCGGGACAGGGGGGAGGTATCGGACAGATACGCAGTATTTT
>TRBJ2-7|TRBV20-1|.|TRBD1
CSAQGQSYEQYF
TGCAGTGCTCAGGGACAGTCCTACGAGCAGTACTTC
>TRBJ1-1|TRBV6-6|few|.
CASTWVTEAFF
TGTGCCAGTACATGGGTCACTGAAGCTTTCTTT
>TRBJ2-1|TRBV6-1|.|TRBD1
CASRTVEGQGLRNERFF
TGTGCCAGCAGAACTGTAGAGGGACAGGGGCTGAGGAATGAGCGGTTCTTC
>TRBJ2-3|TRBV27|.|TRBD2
CASSVPGTSVQEQYF
TGTGCCAGCAGCGTCCCGGGGACTAGCGTTCAGGAGCAGTATTTT
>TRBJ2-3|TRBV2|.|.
CASNFADTQYF
TGTGCCAGCAATTTCGCAGATACGCAGTATTTT
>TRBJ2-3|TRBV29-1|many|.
CSVGLTSTDTQYF
TGCAGCGTTGGCCTAACTAGCACAGATACGCAGTATTTT
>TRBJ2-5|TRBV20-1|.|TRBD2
CSAPINPIWGGRSPETQYF
TGCAGTGCTCCGATTAACCCGATCTGGGGAGGGAGATCCCCAGAGACCCAGTACTTC
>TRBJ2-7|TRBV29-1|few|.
CSFPSQAYEQYF
TGCAGTTTCCCGTCCCAGGCCTACGAGCAGTACTTC
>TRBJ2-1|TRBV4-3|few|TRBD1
CASSKLDRGYNEQFF
TGCGCCAGCAGCAAGTTGGACAGGGGGTACAATGAGCAGTTCTTC
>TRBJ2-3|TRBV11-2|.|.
CASSLGQIPFTDTQYF
TGTGCCAGCAGCTTAGGCCAAATCCCCTTCACAGATACGCAGTATTTT
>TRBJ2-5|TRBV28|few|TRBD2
CASSPGLAGGGEQYF
TGTGCCAGCAGTCCCGGACTAGCGGGAGGGGGTGAGCAGTACTTC